In this sample, the clone carrying this TCR beta chain turned up many times. This specimen comes from a study of early T cells in non-severe SARS-CoV-2 infection. Germline V CDR1 and CDR2: GTSNPN, SVGIG (reference sequence). The CDR3 consists of 12 residues. V was trimmed by 1 base and J by 9 bases, leaving 13 bases between them. TCRdb re-called the 5' RACE reads through MiXCR, storing one row per CDR3 protein. The repertoire holds some 50,000 distinct CDR3 sequences, with around 5.2% as singletons. The TCR originated in an adult who was a healthcare worker with PCR-confirmed SARS-CoV-2 infection or an uninfected control (not recorded which). Sequenced material: whole blood. The chain joins TRBV30 to TRBJ2-7; the D gene is possibly TRBD1 (5 bases). This CDR3 reads CAWSEQGYTQYF. The CDR3 nucleotides are TGTGCCTGGAGTGAGCAGGGCTATACGCAGTACTTC.